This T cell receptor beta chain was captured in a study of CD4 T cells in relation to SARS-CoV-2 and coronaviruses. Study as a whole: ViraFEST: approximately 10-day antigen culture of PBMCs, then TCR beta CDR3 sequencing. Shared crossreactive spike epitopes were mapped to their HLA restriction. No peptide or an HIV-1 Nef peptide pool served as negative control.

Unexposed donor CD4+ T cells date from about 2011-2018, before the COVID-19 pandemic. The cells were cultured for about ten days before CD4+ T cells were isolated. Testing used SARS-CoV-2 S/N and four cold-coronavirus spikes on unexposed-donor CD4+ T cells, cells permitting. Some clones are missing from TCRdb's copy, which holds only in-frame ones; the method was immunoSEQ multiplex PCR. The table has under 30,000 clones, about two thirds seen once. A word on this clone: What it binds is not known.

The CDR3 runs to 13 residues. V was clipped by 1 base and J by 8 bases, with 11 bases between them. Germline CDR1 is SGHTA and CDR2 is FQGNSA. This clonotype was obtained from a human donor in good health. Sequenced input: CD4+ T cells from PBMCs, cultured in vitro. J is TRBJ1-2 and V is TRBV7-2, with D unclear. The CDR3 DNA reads TGTGCCAGCAGCTTAGACCCTCGTAGGGGCTACACCTTC. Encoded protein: CASSLDPRRGYTF.